These T cell receptor beta chains were read from a single sample in a study of T cell repertoires in cytomegalovirus infection. MiXCR, run by TCRdb on the reads, gives a single entry per CDR3 protein. The sample lists about 310,000 distinct CDR3 sequences; approximately 25% were seen once. Their cognate antigens are unknown. Specimen: cultured PBMCs, collected from culture after CMV antigen stimulation. The receptors derive from a human donor in good health (CMV status not recorded). Some clones in this sample may be carry-over from other donors' samples. CDR3s include the opening cysteine and the closing phenylalanine or tryptophan. The order of the fields is clone size, J gene, D gene, V gene, CDR3 protein, CDR3 DNA. The D gene is left open where the match is weak. Only part of the rows carry a size: once, few, many, or a class if the clone is expanded.

size: few
J: TRBJ2-3
D: TRBD2
V: TRBV20-1
CDR3: CSARAWDYPTDTQYF
DNA: TGCAGTGCTAGAGCCTGGGACTATCCCACAGATACGCAGTATTTT

size: few
J: TRBJ2-1
D: .
V: TRBV11-1
CDR3: CASSPGHGNEQFF
DNA: TGTGCCAGCAGCCCGGGACACGGCAATGAGCAGTTCTTC

size: few
J: TRBJ2-3
D: .
V: TRBV28
CDR3: CASSSRDGYTDTQYF
DNA: TGTGCCAGCAGTTCCCGGGACGGATACACAGATACGCAGTATTTT

size: few
J: TRBJ2-3
D: TRBD2
V: TRBV7-9
CDR3: CASSLTSSPITQYF
DNA: TGTGCCAGCAGCTTGACTAGCTCGCCAATTACGCAGTATTTT

size: few
J: TRBJ2-3
D: TRBD2
V: TRBV27
CDR3: CASSRTSGSRYSQADTQYF
DNA: TGTGCCAGCAGCAGGACTAGCGGGAGTAGGTATTCGCAGGCAGATACGCAGTATTTT

size: few
J: TRBJ2-7
D: .
V: TRBV28
CDR3: CASTVTGSPYEQYF
DNA: TGTGCCAGCACCGTCACAGGGAGCCCCTACGAGCAGTACTTC

size: .
J: TRBJ1-1
D: TRBD1
V: TRBV5-1
CDR3: CASSFDRAGTEAFF
DNA: TGCGCCAGCAGCTTCGACAGGGCTGGCACTGAAGCTTTCTTT

size: few
J: TRBJ1-4
D: .
V: TRBV19
CDR3: CASRDGATNEKLFF
DNA: TGTGCCAGTAGAGACGGGGCAACTAATGAAAAACTGTTTTTT

size: few
J: TRBJ2-4
D: TRBD2
V: TRBV7-8
CDR3: CASSTLAGIAKNIQYF
DNA: TGTGCCAGCAGCACCCTAGCGGGTATAGCCAAAAACATTCAGTACTTC

size: few
J: TRBJ2-7
D: .
V: TRBV15
CDR3: CATSTGSGVNDEQYF
DNA: TGTGCCACCAGCACCGGCTCAGGGGTAAACGACGAGCAGTACTTC

size: many
J: TRBJ2-1
D: .
V: TRBV7-8
CDR3: CASSLIPGQGNEQFF
DNA: TGTGCCAGCAGCTTAATCCCAGGGCAAGGCAATGAGCAGTTCTTC

size: few
J: TRBJ1-2
D: .
V: TRBV6-1
CDR3: CASRVLYDSLSGYTF
DNA: TGTGCCAGCAGAGTGCTGTATGACAGCCTCTCGGGCTACACCTTC

size: .
J: TRBJ2-2
D: .
V: TRBV19
CDR3: CASSIGPHVSTGELFF
DNA: TGTGCCAGTAGTATCGGTCCACATGTCTCCACCGGGGAGCTGTTTTTT

size: .
J: TRBJ2-1
D: .
V: TRBV6-2/TRBV6-3
CDR3: CASSDAPAGINNEQFF
DNA: TGTGCCAGCAGTGATGCTCCGGCGGGAATAAACAATGAGCAGTTCTTC

size: few
J: TRBJ2-1
D: .
V: TRBV3-1
CDR3: CASSSNPLGRVQFF
DNA: TGTGCCAGCAGCTCGAACCCCCTGGGAAGGGTGCAGTTCTTC

size: .
J: TRBJ2-2
D: .
V: TRBV27
CDR3: CASSSSDRFLAGELFF
DNA: TGTGCCAGCAGTTCCTCCGACAGGTTTCTTGCGGGGGAGCTGTTTTTT

size: many
J: TRBJ2-1
D: TRBD2
V: TRBV7-2
CDR3: CASSLDGTSVNEQFF
DNA: TGTGCCAGCAGCTTAGACGGGACTAGCGTAAATGAGCAGTTCTTC

size: few
J: TRBJ1-1
D: .
V: TRBV19
CDR3: CASSILGNTEAFF
DNA: TGTGCCAGTAGTATCTTGGGGAACACTGAAGCTTTCTTT

size: few
J: TRBJ2-3
D: TRBD2
V: TRBV7-9
CDR3: CASSSTSTGGTQYF
DNA: TGTGCCAGCAGCTCGACTAGCACAGGAGGGACGCAGTATTTT

size: .
J: TRBJ1-2
D: .
V: TRBV20-1
CDR3: CSARDSGGSNYGYTF
DNA: TGCAGTGCTAGAGACTCCGGAGGTAGCAACTATGGCTACACCTTC

size: .
J: TRBJ2-1
D: .
V: TRBV5-5
CDR3: CASSAFGGGNYNEQFF
DNA: TGTGCCAGCAGCGCCTTCGGGGGAGGAAACTACAATGAGCAGTTCTTC

size: few
J: TRBJ2-1
D: TRBD2
V: TRBV5-6
CDR3: CASGSGTSEKSSYNEQFF
DNA: TGTGCCAGCGGCTCCGGGACTAGCGAGAAGAGCTCCTACAATGAGCAGTTCTTC

size: .
J: TRBJ1-2
D: .
V: TRBV5-4
CDR3: CASSFPRGYGYTF
DNA: TGTGCCAGCAGCTTTCCCAGGGGCTATGGCTACACCTTC

size: few
J: TRBJ2-6
D: .
V: TRBV6-2/TRBV6-3
CDR3: CASTDGGSGANVLTF
DNA: TGTGCCAGCACCGACGGGGGCTCTGGGGCCAACGTCCTGACTTTC

size: few
J: TRBJ2-1
D: .
V: TRBV3-1
CDR3: CASSSGVAVSYNEQFF
DNA: TGTGCCAGCAGCTCGGGAGTAGCGGTATCCTACAATGAGCAGTTCTTC

size: .
J: TRBJ2-1
D: .
V: TRBV7-2
CDR3: CASSWKQFF
DNA: TGTGCCAGCAGCTGGAAGCAGTTCTTC

size: .
J: TRBJ2-2
D: TRBD2
V: TRBV6-2/TRBV6-3
CDR3: CASSYSWTSPFGELFF
DNA: TGTGCCAGCAGTTACTCCTGGACTAGCCCCTTCGGGGAGCTGTTTTTT

size: .
J: TRBJ2-3
D: TRBD2
V: TRBV2
CDR3: CASSATSGDTDTQYF
DNA: TGTGCCAGCAGTGCTACTAGCGGGGACACAGATACGCAGTATTTT

size: few
J: TRBJ2-5
D: TRBD1
V: TRBV7-2
CDR3: CASSFEGARETQYF
DNA: TGTGCCAGCAGCTTCGAGGGGGCGCGGGAGACCCAGTACTTC

size: .
J: TRBJ2-7
D: TRBD1
V: TRBV10-3
CDR3: CAINSGGIEQYF
DNA: TGTGCCATCAATTCAGGGGGCATCGAGCAGTACTTC

size: .
J: TRBJ2-5
D: .
V: TRBV5-1
CDR3: CASSRGRTQETQYF
DNA: TGCGCCAGCAGCCGGGGCAGGACTCAAGAGACCCAGTACTTC

size: many
J: TRBJ2-5
D: TRBD1
V: TRBV11-1
CDR3: CASSLQGDAETQYF
DNA: TGTGCCAGCAGCTTACAGGGGGATGCGGAGACCCAGTACTTC

size: many
J: TRBJ2-1
D: TRBD1
V: TRBV7-2
CDR3: CASSLRGQGVNYNEQFF
DNA: TGTGCCAGCAGCTTAAGGGGACAGGGGGTTAACTACAATGAGCAGTTCTTC

size: .
J: TRBJ1-3
D: .
V: TRBV27
CDR3: CASSLQADSGNTIYF
DNA: TGTGCCAGCAGCTTACAGGCAGACTCTGGAAACACCATATATTTT

size: .
J: TRBJ1-5
D: TRBD1
V: TRBV12-3/TRBV12-4
CDR3: CASTSARGLQPQHF
DNA: TGTGCCAGCACCTCGGCCAGGGGGCTTCAGCCCCAGCATTTT

size: .
J: TRBJ1-2
D: TRBD1
V: TRBV11-3
CDR3: CASSHIGQGVYGYTF
DNA: TGTGCCAGCAGCCACATTGGACAGGGGGTCTATGGCTACACCTTC

size: many
J: TRBJ1-1
D: .
V: TRBV7-8
CDR3: CASSFRFTDTEAFF
DNA: TGTGCCAGCAGCTTCCGATTTACGGACACTGAAGCTTTCTTT

size: many
J: TRBJ2-1
D: TRBD2
V: TRBV7-2
CDR3: CASSLQTSGGDSSYNEQFF
DNA: TGTGCCAGCAGCCTCCAAACTAGCGGAGGGGATAGCTCCTACAATGAGCAGTTCTTC

size: few
J: TRBJ1-2
D: .
V: TRBV6-1
CDR3: CASSSQSTYGYTF
DNA: TGTGCCAGCAGTTCGCAGTCGACCTATGGCTACACCTTC

size: once
J: TRBJ1-5
D: .
V: TRBV4-1
CDR3: CASSQDWDIQPQHF
DNA: TGCGCCAGCAGCCAAGACTGGGACATCCAGCCCCAGCATTTT

size: .
J: TRBJ2-2
D: TRBD2
V: TRBV9
CDR3: CASSARLAGQTGELFF
DNA: TGTGCCAGCAGCGCCCGACTAGCGGGACAAACCGGGGAGCTGTTTTTT

size: few
J: TRBJ2-6
D: .
V: TRBV29-1
CDR3: CSVEVETLDSGANVLTF
DNA: TGCAGCGTTGAAGTGGAGACCCTGGACTCTGGGGCCAACGTCCTGACTTTC

size: .
J: TRBJ2-7
D: .
V: TRBV7-2
CDR3: CASSTLQGYKQYF
DNA: TGTGCCAGCAGCACGCTCCAGGGTTACAAGCAGTACTTC

size: few
J: TRBJ1-1
D: TRBD1
V: TRBV19
CDR3: CASSIAGGANTEAFF
DNA: TGTGCCAGTAGTATAGCAGGGGGCGCGAACACTGAAGCTTTCTTT

size: .
J: TRBJ2-1
D: .
V: TRBV2
CDR3: CASSGDEFKGFF
DNA: TGTGCCAGCAGTGGGGACGAGTTCAAGGGGTTCTTC

size: .
J: TRBJ2-1
D: .
V: TRBV6-1
CDR3: CASSEHRDNEQFF
DNA: TGTGCCAGCAGTGAACACAGGGATAATGAGCAGTTCTTC

size: .
J: TRBJ1-1
D: .
V: TRBV4-3
CDR3: CASSQDSAGTTRAFF
DNA: TGCGCCAGCAGCCAAGATTCGGCAGGGACTACGCGAGCTTTCTTT

size: .
J: TRBJ2-2
D: .
V: TRBV6-5
CDR3: CASSYWVGGELFF
DNA: TGTGCCAGCAGTTACTGGGTGGGCGGGGAGCTGTTTTTT

size: few
J: TRBJ2-7
D: .
V: TRBV4-2
CDR3: CASSQGPDQNYEQYF
DNA: TGTGCCAGCAGCCAAGGTCCGGACCAAAACTACGAGCAGTACTTC

size: many
J: TRBJ2-6
D: .
V: TRBV7-2
CDR3: CASSRGAVRSSGANVLTF
DNA: TGTGCCAGCAGCCGAGGGGCAGTACGAAGCTCTGGGGCCAACGTCCTGACTTTC

size: once
J: TRBJ1-5
D: .
V: TRBV28
CDR3: CASILRGNQPQHF
DNA: TGTGCCAGCATCTTAAGGGGCAATCAGCCCCAGCATTTT

size: few
J: TRBJ1-4
D: .
V: TRBV7-8
CDR3: CASIRTRTATNEKLFF
DNA: TGTGCCAGCATCCGGACACGGACAGCAACTAATGAAAAACTGTTTTTT

size: few
J: TRBJ2-5
D: TRBD2
V: TRBV7-3
CDR3: CASSSSGTQETQYF
DNA: TGTGCCAGCAGCTCTAGCGGGACTCAAGAGACCCAGTACTTC

size: many
J: TRBJ2-2
D: .
V: TRBV7-8
CDR3: CASSKLRDGNTGELFF
DNA: TGTGCCAGCAGCAAACTCCGGGACGGAAACACCGGGGAGCTGTTTTTT

size: few
J: TRBJ2-1
D: .
V: TRBV24-1
CDR3: CATSGAVVNNEQFF
DNA: TGTGCCACCAGTGGGGCGGTGGTCAACAATGAGCAGTTCTTC

size: .
J: TRBJ2-1
D: .
V: TRBV30
CDR3: CAWSDGTTLNEQFF
DNA: TGTGCCTGGAGTGACGGGACAACCCTTAATGAGCAGTTCTTC

size: .
J: TRBJ2-7
D: TRBD2
V: TRBV5-4
CDR3: CASRRTSGEYEQYF
DNA: TGTGCCAGCCGGCGAACTAGCGGGGAATACGAGCAGTACTTC